Each of the 24 T cell receptor beta chains below was sequenced from the same sample in a study of blood T cell repertoires in COVID-19. Generated by immunoSEQ multiplex PCR, the TCRdb table keeps only in-frame clones and is missing some. The sample has 15,000 or so clones, about 87% seen once. The specimen was peripheral blood. The receptors originated from a human donor in a cohort sampled during active COVID-19.

This chain links TRBV7-3 with TRBJ2-2; D might be TRBD1 (5 bases). V shed 5 bases and J shed 7 bases, with 8 bases lying between them. CDR3 length equals 12 residues. Looked up from germline, CDR1 is SGHTA and CDR2 is FQGTGA. The DNA for the CDR3 is TGTGCCAGCAGCCAAGACAGCGGGGAGCTGTTTTTT. It encodes CASSQDSGELFF.

The CDR3 loop is CASSGTGNGYGYTF. In DNA form, the CDR3 reads TGCGCCAGCAGCGGGACAGGGAATGGCTATGGCTACACCTTC. The J gene is TRBJ1-2, the V gene TRBV5-1; TRBD1 matches 9 bases. The J segment lost 4 bases and the V segment lost 4 bases, leaving 5 bases of the junction unmatched. The CDR3 runs to 14 residues. CDR1 and CDR2 (germline): SGHRS, YFSETQ.

The chain links TRBV11-2 to TRBJ2-1; tentative D call: TRBD1 (5 bases). With 5 bases removed from V and 6 bases from J, the gap between germline ends came to 23 bases. The germline gives CDR1 SGHAT, CDR2 FQNNGV. CDR3 size: 17 residues. CDR3 sequence reads: CASSVIPGPYQGNEQFF. CDR3 bases: TGTGCCAGCAGCGTAATTCCCGGGCCCTATCAGGGCAATGAGCAGTTCTTC.

As DNA, the CDR3 is TGTGCCAGCAGCCTTGGGACAGGGTGGTACGAGCAGTACTTC. As protein: CASSLGTGWYEQYF. V gene TRBV9 combines with J gene TRBJ2-7, with 9 bases lining up with TRBD1. Germline CDR1 reads SGDLS; CDR2 reads YYNGEE. Trimming removed 4 bases from V and 4 bases from J; junction bases left unmatched: 6. The CDR3 covers 14 residues.

The chain links TRBV18 to TRBJ2-2, with 11 bases lining up with TRBD1. After removal of 0 bases from V and 6 bases from J, the junction contained 0 bases not matched to a gene. The CDR3 extends over 15 amino acids. The germline gives CDR1 KGHSH, CDR2 LQKENI. CDR3 nucleotide sequence: TGTGCCAGCTCACCACCGGGACAGGGGGCCGGGGAGCTGTTTTTT. Its protein product is CASSPPGQGAGELFF.

This clone was detected a few times. This chain joins TRBV7-9 and TRBJ2-4; TRBD2 agrees at 7 bases. The V segment lost 1 base and the J segment 6 bases; nucleotides outside the gene matches: 9. This CDR3 is 16 amino acids long. The germline CDR1 and CDR2 sequences are SEHNR and FQNEAQ (reference sequence). CDR3: CASSLDNSVAGNIQYF. The CDR3 DNA reads TGTGCCAGCAGCTTAGACAATTCGGTAGCGGGAAACATTCAGTACTTC.

The chain carries TRBV19 and TRBJ1-1, with 7 bases that match TRBD1. CDR1 LNHDA and CDR2 SQIVND come from the germline V gene (reference sequence). The CDR3 extends over 15 amino acids. Trimming cost V 7 bases and J 1 base; bases outside gene matches: 9. CDR3 coding DNA: TGTGCCAGTAATAAACAGGGGCGGGGGAACACTGAAGCTTTCTTT. Protein sequence: CASNKQGRGNTEAFF.

The chain uses TRBV25-1 and TRBJ1-1, with D tentatively TRBD1 (5 bases). V was clipped by 4 bases and J by 5 bases, with 17 bases between them. The germline V gene encodes CDR1 MGHDK and CDR2 SYGVNS. The CDR3 length is 15 residues. The CDR3 sequence is CASSATIGGGTEAFF. In DNA, the CDR3 is TGTGCCAGCAGTGCAACCATTGGGGGGGGGACTGAAGCTTTCTTT.

The J gene is TRBJ2-7, the V gene TRBV3-1 (or the pseudogene TRBV3-2), with TRBD2 as a possible D gene (6 bases). The germline CDR1 and CDR2 sequences are LGHDT and YNNKEL (reference sequence). This CDR3 has 12 residues. Trimming pared 4 bases from V and 6 bases from J, leaving 10 bases between. The CDR3 spells CASSPLGGEQYF. The CDR3 region has the DNA TGTGCCAGCAGCCCACTGGGGGGCGAGCAGTACTTC.

The chain combines TRBV28 with TRBJ1-4; D gene unclear. The CDR3 loop spans 14 amino acids. The germline V and J ends were trimmed by 4 bases and 2 bases, with 8 bases remaining between them. In germline, CDR1 is MDHEN, CDR2 SYDVKM. CDR3 DNA sequence: TGTGCCAGCAGTTCCCCCGGGACTAATGAAAAACTGTTTTTT. Residues: CASSSPGTNEKLFF.

This clone was counted between two and nine times. The J gene is TRBJ2-1, the V gene TRBV13; 7 nucleotides match TRBD2. This CDR3 comprises 14 residues. Germline loops: CDR1 PRHDT, CDR2 FYEKMQ (reference sequence). With V trimmed by 2 bases and J by 9 bases, 7 bases remained unmatched. Here the CDR3 reads CASSLRMGEGEQFF. CDR3 nucleotides: TGTGCCAGCAGCTTACGAATGGGGGAGGGTGAGCAGTTCTTC.

The chain carries TRBV7-5 and TRBJ2-1; TRBD1 is taken as the D call from the table, unchecked against the DNA. TRBV7-5 corresponds to a pseudogene. The CDR3 has 12 amino acids. Here the CDR3 reads CARSIPGTEQFF. Written as DNA, the CDR3 is TGTGCCAGAAGCATACCCGGGACAGAGCAGTTCTTC.

V and J are TRBV12-3 or TRBV12-4 and TRBJ2-2; D may be TRBD1 (5 bases). The CDR3 covers 12 residues. With 10 bases removed from V and 7 bases from J, the gap between germline ends came to 13 bases. The CDR3 coding sequence is TGTGCCACCTACCGACAGAGCGGGGAGCTGTTTTTT. Translation gives CATYRQSGELFF.

The chain uses TRBV3-1 (or the pseudogene TRBV3-2) and TRBJ2-7; possible D gene TRBD1, 7 bases. Germline CDR1 and CDR2: LGHDT and YNNKEL (reference sequence). This CDR3 is 13 amino acids long. The germline V and J ends were trimmed by 4 bases and 6 bases, with 13 bases remaining between them. The CDR3 bases are TGTGCCAGCAGCCCCCGACAGGGAGGCGAGCAGTACTTC. Its translation: CASSPRQGGEQYF.

In this sample, this clone turned up a few times. V usage is TRBV5-4 and J usage is TRBJ2-7; 11 nucleotides align to TRBD2. The V segment lost 6 bases and the J segment 1 base; nucleotides outside the gene matches: 18. The germline gives CDR1 SGHNT, CDR2 YYREEE (reference sequence). This CDR3 has 19 amino acids. The CDR3 DNA is TGTGCCAGCAACAACTACTTAACCTCGACTAGCGGGGAGTCCTACGAGCAGTACTTC. It specifies CASNNYLTSTSGESYEQYF.

The sample holds a few counts of this clone. The rearrangement joins TRBV5-5 to TRBJ2-2; 8 bases are a match to TRBD1. Germline V lookup: CDR1 SGHKS, CDR2 YYEKEE (reference sequence). This CDR3 comprises 16 residues. Trimming at V came to 0 bases and at J to 6 bases, leaving 7 bases not matched to a gene. CDR3 DNA: TGTGCCAGCAGCTTGGACAGGGGGTCGACGGCCGGGGAGCTGTTTTTT. Encoded protein: CASSLDRGSTAGELFF.

This chain connects TRBV2 to TRBJ2-3; D might be TRBD1 (5 bases). Trimming left V 7 bases short and J 7 bases short, with 21 bases between. There are 15 residues in the CDR3. Germline CDR1 and CDR2: SNHLY and FYNNEI. The CDR3 DNA follows: TGTGCCAGCACTGCAGCAAGACAGCAGTCTAATACGCAGTATTTT. Translated: CASTAARQQSNTQYF. The full variable domain, with the rest looked up from reference TRBV2 and TRBJ2-3, is EPEVTQTPSHQVTQMGQEVILRCVPISNHLYFYWYRQILGQKVEFLVSFYNNEISEKSEIFDDQFSVERPDGSNFTLKIRSTKLEDSAMYFCASTAARQQSNTQYFGPGTRLTVL.

V and J are TRBV19 and TRBJ2-7, with D maybe TRBD1 (6 bases). V was cut by 8 bases and J by 4 bases, with 9 bases left in between. CDR3 length: 11 amino acids. The germline V gene encodes CDR1 LNHDA and CDR2 SQIVND (reference sequence). CDR3: CASRQGYEQYF. In nucleotides, the CDR3 is TGTGCCAGTCGTCAGGGGTACGAGCAGTACTTC. The entire variable domain, with the rest obtained from reference TRBV19 and TRBJ2-7, is as follows: DGGITQSPKYLFRKEGQNVTLSCEQNLNHDAMYWYRQDPGQGLRLIYYSQIVNDFQKGDIAEGYSVSREKKESFPLTVTSAQKNPTAFYLCASRQGYEQYFGPGTRLTVT.

This chain connects TRBV29-1 to TRBJ1-4, with 8 bases that match TRBD1. CDR3 size: 13 residues. The ends lost 4 bases at V and 8 bases at J; junction bases unmatched: 6. The V gene's germline CDR1 is SQVTM and CDR2 ANQGSEA. The CDR3 DNA reads TGCAGCGTTGCGTGGACAGGGATCGAAAAACTGTTTTTT. It specifies CSVAWTGIEKLFF.

The V gene is TRBV27, the J gene TRBJ2-5; TRBD1 might be the D (5 bases). The V end was cut by 4 bases, the J end by 0 bases, with 9 bases between. Germline V CDR1 and CDR2: MNHEY, SMNVEV (reference sequence). The CDR3 runs 14 residues. CDR3 bases: TGTGCCAGCAGTTCGACAGCGTACCAAGAGACCCAGTACTTC. It specifies CASSSTAYQETQYF.

The chain links TRBV18 to TRBJ2-2, with 10 bases aligning to TRBD1. CDR1 is KGHSH and CDR2 is LQKENI in the germline V gene. This CDR3 has 16 amino acids. V shed 4 bases, J shed 3 bases, and the junction held 5 bases outside the gene matches. The CDR3 protein is CASSLTGTGDTGELFF. The CDR3 DNA is TGTGCCAGCTCACTCACCGGGACAGGGGACACCGGGGAGCTGTTTTTT.

The V gene is TRBV19, the J gene TRBJ2-7; 7 bases fit TRBD1. Germline V CDR1 and CDR2: LNHDA, SQIVND (reference sequence). The CDR3 covers 15 residues. The V gene end was trimmed by 6 bases and the J gene end by 0 bases; junction bases not matched to a gene: 8. In DNA form, the CDR3 reads TGTGCCAGTAGCTCTGGACAGGCAAACTCCTACGAGCAGTACTTC. Its translation: CASSSGQANSYEQYF.

The chain is built from TRBV10-2 and TRBJ1-6, with TRBD1 matching over 8 bases. Germline V gene lookup returns CDR1 WSHSY and CDR2 SAAADI. There are 14 residues in the CDR3. Unmatched junction bases numbered 3, after V lost 6 bases and J lost 5 bases. CDR3 residues: CASSRDRNNSPLHF. Written as DNA, the CDR3 is TGCGCCAGCAGCCGGGACAGGAATAATTCACCCCTCCACTTT.

The chain couples TRBV6-5 to TRBJ1-1; D might be TRBD1 (5 bases). This CDR3 is built from 13 residues. Germline V CDR1 and CDR2: MNHEY, SVGAGI. The V end was cut by 6 bases, the J end by 4 bases, with 12 bases between. CDR3 in amino acids: CASSQQAFTEAFF. DNA for the CDR3: TGTGCCAGCAGCCAACAGGCTTTCACTGAAGCTTTCTTT.